The 16 T cell receptor beta chains given below trace back to one sample, sequenced in a study of cytotoxic CD8 clonotypes in ibrutinib-treated CLL. TCRdb's copy holds only in-frame clones and misses some; the assay was immunoSEQ multiplex PCR. The table records roughly 190,000 clones, 55% to 85% of them present only once. The specimen comprised PBMCs, sampled after 24 months of ibrutinib treatment. These receptor sequences come from a human donor with chronic lymphocytic leukemia.

The CDR3: CASSWRTGGNEKLFF. CDR3 nucleotides: TGTGCCAGCAGTTGGAGGACAGGGGGCAATGAAAAACTGTTTTTT. The rearrangement uses TRBV6-6 and TRBJ1-4; 11 positions match TRBD1. V lost 4 bases, J lost 5 bases, and 3 bases stayed unmatched. The CDR3 has 15 residues. Germline CDR1 is MNHNY and CDR2 is SVGAGI (reference sequence).

V usage is TRBV5-1 and J usage is TRBJ2-1; 8 positions match TRBD2. Germline trimming cut 4 bases from V and 0 bases from J; bases unmatched to any gene: 9. CDR1 SGHRS and CDR2 YFSETQ come from the germline V gene. This CDR3 comprises 17 residues. CDR3 nucleotide sequence: TGCGCCAGCAGCCCTGATTTGAGCGGGAGCTCCTACAATGAGCAGTTCTTC. The encoded protein is CASSPDLSGSSYNEQFF.

The chain carries TRBV27 and TRBJ2-7, with D possibly being TRBD2 (5 bases). Trimming pared 3 bases from V and 3 bases from J, leaving 15 bases between. This CDR3 region has 15 residues. Per germline, CDR1 MNHEY and CDR2 SMNVEV (reference sequence). The CDR3 nucleotides are TGTGCCAGCAGTTTTTCTAATAGCGATTACTACGAGCAGTACTTC. It specifies CASSFSNSDYYEQYF.

This chain connects TRBV11-1 to TRBJ2-7, with a tentative D call TRBD1 (6 bases). The CDR3 covers 13 residues. Trimming stripped 3 bases from V and 3 bases from J, with 9 bases between. Looked up from germline, CDR1 is SGHAT and CDR2 is FQDESV (reference sequence). The CDR3 sequence is CASSLGQNYEQYF. As DNA, the CDR3 is TGTGCCAGCAGCTTGGGACAAAACTACGAGCAGTACTTC. The variable domain in full, completed from reference TRBV11-1 and TRBJ2-7, reads EAEVAQSPRYKITEKSQAVAFWCDPISGHATLYWYRQILGQGPELLVQFQDESVVDDSQLPKDRFSAERLKGVDSTLKIQPAELGDSAMYLCASSLGQNYEQYFGPGTRLTVT.

The chain uses TRBV9 and TRBJ2-7, with TRBD1 as a possible D gene (5 bases). This CDR3 comprises 14 residues. Looked up from germline, CDR1 is SGDLS and CDR2 is YYNGEE. V was clipped by 4 bases and J by 2 bases, with 13 bases between them. DNA of the CDR3: TGTGCCAGCAGCTTACAGGAGACACCCTACGAGCAGTACTTC. Translation gives CASSLQETPYEQYF.

The chain joins TRBV5-6 to TRBJ2-1; 8 bases line up with TRBD2. Looked up from germline, CDR1 is SGHDT and CDR2 is YYEEEE. Unmatched junction bases numbered 6, after V lost 4 bases and J lost 6 bases. CDR3 length: 14 residues. The CDR3 protein is CASSIWTSLNEQFF. DNA of the CDR3: TGTGCCAGCAGCATATGGACTAGCCTCAATGAGCAGTTCTTC.

The chain recombines TRBV18 with TRBJ2-7, with TRBD2 matching 8 bases. The CDR3 runs to 15 residues. After removal of 3 bases from V and 1 base from J, the junction contained 5 bases not matched to a gene. Germline lookup yields CDR1 KGHSH and CDR2 LQKENI. The CDR3 DNA reads as TGTGCCAGCTCACCGGGTATAGCGGGATCCTACGAGCAGTACTTC. This gives the protein CASSPGIAGSYEQYF.

This clone was counted a single time. The chain uses TRBV7-9 and TRBJ2-1; D gene ambiguous. CDR3 length equals 11 residues. Per the germline V gene, CDR1 is SEHNR and CDR2 is FQNEAQ (reference sequence). The germline V and J ends were trimmed by 5 bases and 10 bases, with 9 bases remaining between them. The CDR3 loop is CASSNDEEQFF. The CDR3 region has the DNA TGTGCCAGCAGCAACGACGAGGAGCAGTTCTTC.

This clone was counted only a few times. This chain uses TRBV9 with TRBJ1-5, with TRBD1 identical over 9 bases. The germline gives CDR1 SGDLS, CDR2 YYNGEE. The CDR3 totals 15 residues. J lost 3 bases, V lost 3 bases, and 4 bases had no gene match. The CDR3, as DNA: TGTGCCAGCAGCGCCGGACAGGGGCTCAATCAGCCCCAGCATTTT. Its translation: CASSAGQGLNQPQHF.

The gene calls are TRBV11-2 and TRBJ2-7; TRBD2 matches at 7 bases. CDR1 SGHAT and CDR2 FQNNGV come from the germline V gene. This CDR3 comprises 15 residues. V dropped 3 bases and J dropped 6; count of bases not matched to a gene: 11. The CDR3 protein is CASSFNFGGSGEQYF. As DNA, the CDR3 is TGTGCCAGCAGCTTTAACTTTGGCGGGAGCGGCGAGCAGTACTTC.

This sequence joins TRBV4-3 and TRBJ2-3; the match to TRBD2 covers 11 bases. Germline CDR1 is LGHNA and CDR2 is YSLEER. The CDR3 has 17 amino acids. V shed 4 bases and J 5 bases; nucleotides not matched to a gene: 11. CDR3 loop: CASSPMELAGDLDTQYF. The CDR3 DNA reads TGCGCCAGCAGCCCCATGGAACTAGCGGGAGATTTAGATACGCAGTATTTT.

The genes are TRBV9 and TRBJ2-5; TRBD1 matches at 8 bases. Germline trimming cut 4 bases from V and 0 bases from J; bases unmatched to any gene: 14. This CDR3 has 18 amino acids. Looked up from germline, CDR1 is SGDLS and CDR2 is YYNGEE. The CDR3 spells CASSPKPVSGGNQETQYF. CDR3 nucleotides: TGTGCCAGCAGCCCCAAACCGGTATCAGGGGGCAACCAAGAGACCCAGTACTTC.

This clone appeared once. The chain links TRBV9 to TRBJ2-5; 10 nucleotides align to TRBD2. The CDR3 covers 16 residues. The ends lost 3 bases at V and 7 bases at J; junction bases unmatched: 12. CDR1 and CDR2 (germline): SGDLS, YYNGEE. The CDR3 spells CASSEAPSGRSGTQYF. CDR3 nucleotides: TGTGCCAGCAGCGAGGCCCCTAGCGGGAGATCGGGGACCCAGTACTTC.

The table lists this clone with a few counts. The V gene is TRBV2, the J gene TRBJ2-5; 11 nucleotides line up with TRBD1. The germline CDR1 and CDR2 sequences are SNHLY and FYNNEI. V trimming: 7 bases; J trimming: 5 bases; junction bases outside the gene matches: 9. This CDR3 contains 15 residues. CDR3 residues: CASKGRTGGLETQYF. DNA for the CDR3: TGTGCCAGCAAGGGCAGGACAGGGGGCCTGGAGACCCAGTACTTC.

The chain is built from TRBV4-2 and TRBJ2-5, with a weak D call TRBD1 (7 bases). Germline assignment: CDR1 LGHNA and CDR2 YNFKEQ. The CDR3 length is 17 residues. V lost 1 base, J lost 5 bases, and 20 bases lay in between. The CDR3 bases are TGTGCCAGCAGCCAAGCTATAGGCGGGACAGTCGGGGAGACCCAGTACTTC. Translating it yields CASSQAIGGTVGETQYF.

The chain has TRBV28 and TRBJ2-7, with 10 bases fitting TRBD1. The CDR3 covers 12 residues. CDR1 MDHEN and CDR2 SYDVKM come from the germline V gene. V was pared by 11 bases and J by 0 bases, with 1 base of the junction left unmatched. In DNA, the CDR3 is TGTGCCGGACAGGGGGACTCCTACGAGCAGTACTTC. Translating it yields CAGQGDSYEQYF. Looking up the rest from reference TRBV28 and TRBJ2-7 gives the full variable domain: DVKVTQSSRYLVKRTGEKVFLECVQDMDHENMFWYRQDPGLGLRLIYFSYDVKMKEKGDIPEGYSVSREKKERFSLILESASTNQTSMYLCAGQGDSYEQYFGPGTRLTVT.